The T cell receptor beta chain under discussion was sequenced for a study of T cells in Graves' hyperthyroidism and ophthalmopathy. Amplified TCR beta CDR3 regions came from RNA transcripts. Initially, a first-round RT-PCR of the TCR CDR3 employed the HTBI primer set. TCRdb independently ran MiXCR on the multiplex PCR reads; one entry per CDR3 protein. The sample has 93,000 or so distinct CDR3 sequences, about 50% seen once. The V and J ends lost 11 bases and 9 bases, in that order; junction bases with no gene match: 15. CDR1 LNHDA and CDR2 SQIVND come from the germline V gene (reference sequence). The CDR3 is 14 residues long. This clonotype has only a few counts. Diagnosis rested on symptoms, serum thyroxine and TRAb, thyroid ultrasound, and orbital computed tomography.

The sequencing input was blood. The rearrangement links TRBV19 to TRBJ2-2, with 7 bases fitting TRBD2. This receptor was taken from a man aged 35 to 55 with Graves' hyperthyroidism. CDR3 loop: CAWSVRAGERELFF. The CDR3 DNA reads TGTGCCTGGAGTGTACGGGCGGGAGAGCGGGAGCTGTTTTTT.